The TCR beta chain described here comes from a study of cytomegalovirus exposure and HLA in healthy donors. Study-level points and caveats: For TCR beta chains, V- and J-gene trimming was later linked to a missense DCLRE1C variant. One cluster of highly shared sequence variants probably arose as a sequencing artifact. In a later analysis, specific HLA alleles were associated with around 17,000 TCR beta sequences at a 0.05 false discovery rate.

The CDR3 is 15 amino acids. V lost 1 base to trimming and J lost 8 bases, with 15 bases between them. The germline V gene has CDR1 MNHNS and CDR2 SASEGT. In this sample, this clone turned up once. Its antigen is not known. Vbeta (60) and Jbeta (13) primers were used in the PCR. Data came from immunoSEQ multiplex PCR; TCRdb stores just in-frame clones and leaves some out. Of 200,000 to 250,000 clones in the sample, 65% to 80% were seen once. This chain joins TRBV6-1 and TRBJ2-1; TRBD2 might be the D (6 bases). The receptor was derived from a man aged 50 to 60 in good health and CMV-seronegative. Source material: PBMCs. This CDR3 reads CASSEDRGNMDEQFF. Here the CDR3 DNA reads TGTGCCAGCAGTGAAGATCGCGGGAATATGGATGAGCAGTTCTTC.